The clone carrying this T cell receptor beta chain was seen more than once but under ten times. CDR1 is SGHTA and CDR2 is FQGNSA in the germline V gene. Trimming left V 1 base short and J 9 bases short, with 10 bases between. The CDR3 length is 14 residues. This entry comes from a study of radiotherapy plus CTLA-4 blockade in lung cancer. Using immunoSEQ multiplex PCR, the repertoire was profiled, and TCRdb retains in-frame clones only, with some absent. The sample records roughly 78,000 clones, more than 75% being singletons. The clonotype was recovered from a human donor with non-small cell lung cancer who had a complete response to radiotherapy plus ipilimumab. This chain uses TRBV7-2 with TRBJ1-6, with D uncertain. The sequences come from peripheral blood, collected from a patient treated with radiotherapy plus ipilimumab. CDR3 sequence: CASSLGGFGSPLHF. The CDR3 coding sequence is TGTGCCAGCAGCTTAGGAGGGTTTGGTTCACCCCTCCACTTT.